These 5 T cell receptor beta chains originate from one sample sequenced in a study of blood T cell repertoires in COVID-19. Here immunoSEQ multiplex PCR was the method, and the copy in TCRdb shows in-frame clones only, minus some. The data show 200,000 to 250,000 clones, 86% seen once. The specimen sequenced was peripheral blood. Source of these receptors: a man aged 45-60 years with COVID-19, enrolled during active disease.

V and J are TRBV7-9 and TRBJ2-1, with unresolved D. Germline values: CDR1 SEHNR, CDR2 FQNEAQ (reference sequence). The CDR3 extends over 17 amino acids. The germline V and J ends were trimmed by 2 bases and 3 bases, with 17 bases remaining between them. CDR3 in amino acids: CASSLRSQVTLYNEQFF. CDR3 coding DNA: TGTGCCAGCAGCTTAAGGTCCCAGGTGACCCTCTACAATGAGCAGTTCTTC.

The chain has TRBV5-1 and TRBJ2-2; 7 nucleotides line up with TRBD1. The CDR3 consists of 15 residues. Trimming took 3 bases from V and 6 from J; bases not matched to a gene: 8. Germline V gives CDR1 SGHRS, CDR2 YFSETQ. This chain's CDR3 is CASSYGSQGAGELFF. The CDR3 DNA reads as TGCGCCAGCAGCTATGGGAGTCAGGGGGCCGGGGAGCTGTTTTTT.

The rearrangement uses TRBV3-1 (or the pseudogene TRBV3-2) and TRBJ2-7; 7 bases match TRBD1. The CDR3 length is 15 residues. CDR1 and CDR2 from the germline V gene are LGHDT and YNNKEL (reference sequence). V dropped 4 bases and J dropped 3; count of bases not matched to a gene: 9. The CDR3 nucleotides are TGTGCCAGCAGCCTAAGGTGGACAGGCCGCTACGAGCAGTACTTC. Residues: CASSLRWTGRYEQYF.

The V and J genes are TRBV6-6 and TRBJ2-6; no clear D gene. The CDR3 is made up of 10 amino acids. V was shortened by 11 bases and J by 6 bases, with 5 bases between the two germline ends. The germline gives CDR1 MNHNY, CDR2 SVGAGI (reference sequence). CDR3 protein: CAAAANVLTF. CDR3 in DNA: TGTGCCGCGGCGGCCAACGTCCTGACTTTC.

This clone was detected only once. The rearrangement links TRBV30 to TRBJ1-1, with no clear D. The V end was cut by 3 bases, the J end by 3 bases, with 11 bases between. The germline gives CDR1 GTSNPN, CDR2 SVGIG (reference sequence). This CDR3 is built from 13 residues. The CDR3 region is CAWRSRSYTEAFF. CDR3 in DNA: TGTGCCTGGAGATCCAGGTCCTACACTGAAGCTTTCTTT.